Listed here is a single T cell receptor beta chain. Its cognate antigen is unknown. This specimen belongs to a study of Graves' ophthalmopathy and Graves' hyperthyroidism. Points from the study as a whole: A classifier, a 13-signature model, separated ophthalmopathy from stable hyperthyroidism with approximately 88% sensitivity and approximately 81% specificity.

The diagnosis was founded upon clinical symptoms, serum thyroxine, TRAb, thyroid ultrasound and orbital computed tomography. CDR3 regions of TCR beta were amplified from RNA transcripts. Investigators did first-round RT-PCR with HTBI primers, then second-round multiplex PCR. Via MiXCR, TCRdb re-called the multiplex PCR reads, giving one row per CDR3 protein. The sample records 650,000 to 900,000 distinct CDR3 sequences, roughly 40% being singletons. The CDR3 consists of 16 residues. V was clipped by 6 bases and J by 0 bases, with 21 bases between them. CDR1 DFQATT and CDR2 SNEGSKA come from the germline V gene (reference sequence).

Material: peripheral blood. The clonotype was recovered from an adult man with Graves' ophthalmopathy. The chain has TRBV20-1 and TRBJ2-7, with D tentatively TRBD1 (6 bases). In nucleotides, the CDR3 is TGCAGTGCGGCACAGGGCCAGCTTCTTAGCTCCTACGAGCAGTACTTC. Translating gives CSAAQGQLLSSYEQYF.